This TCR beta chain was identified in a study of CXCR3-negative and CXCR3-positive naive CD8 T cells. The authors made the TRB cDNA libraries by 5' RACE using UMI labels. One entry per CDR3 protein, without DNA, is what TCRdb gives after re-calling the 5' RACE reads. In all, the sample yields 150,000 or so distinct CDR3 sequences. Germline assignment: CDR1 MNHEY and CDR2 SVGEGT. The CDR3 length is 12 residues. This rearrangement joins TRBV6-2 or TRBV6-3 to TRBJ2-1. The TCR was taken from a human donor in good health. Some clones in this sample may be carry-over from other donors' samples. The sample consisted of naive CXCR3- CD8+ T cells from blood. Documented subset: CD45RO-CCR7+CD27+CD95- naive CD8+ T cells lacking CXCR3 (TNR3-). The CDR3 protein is CASSYYYNEQFF.